The 13 T cell receptor beta chains in this list originate from one sample, sequenced in a study of control samples from healthy donors and cancer patients. The method was immunoSEQ multiplex PCR; TCRdb's version includes in-frame clones alone and lacks a portion of them. The sample has around 140,000 clones, 91% seen once. The sample comprised blood. The receptors derive from a man between 18 and 29 years old in good health.

This clone was observed a single time. The chain couples TRBV6-5 to TRBJ1-1, with D possibly matching TRBD1 (6 bases). Trimming removed 3 bases at V and 3 bases at J, with 8 bases between. Germline V lookup: CDR1 MNHEY, CDR2 SVGAGI. The CDR3 spans 13 residues. CDR3 in amino acids: CASSYRGYTEAFF. The CDR3 DNA reads as TGTGCCAGCAGTTATAGGGGGTACACTGAAGCTTTCTTT.

The chain couples TRBV6-5 to TRBJ1-2, with 9 bases lining up with TRBD1. Germline loops: CDR1 MNHEY, CDR2 SVGAGI. Trimming took 8 bases from V and 2 from J; bases not matched to a gene: 6. CDR3 length: 14 amino acids. The CDR3 here is CASGGTGRNYGYTF. The CDR3 nucleotides read TGTGCCAGCGGGGGGACAGGGAGAAACTATGGCTACACCTTC.

The chain employs TRBV6-5 and TRBJ1-3; 7 positions match TRBD1. V was pared by 5 bases and J by 4 bases, with 8 bases of the junction left unmatched. CDR3 size: 15 residues. Germline V CDR1 and CDR2: MNHEY, SVGAGI. CDR3 DNA: TGTGCCAGCAGTAAAAGACAGGGCACGGGAAACACCATATATTTT. Encoded protein: CASSKRQGTGNTIYF.

The chain recombines TRBV6-5 with TRBJ2-4; no clear D gene. In germline, CDR1 is MNHEY, CDR2 SVGAGI. The CDR3 has 13 amino acids. V lost 3 bases, J lost 8 bases, and 11 bases lay in between. The DNA of the CDR3 is TGTGCCAGCAGTTATCATAACATGGACATTCAGTACTTC. Its translation: CASSYHNMDIQYF.

The gene calls are TRBV29-1 and TRBJ2-1, with 9 bases aligning to TRBD1. Looked up from germline, CDR1 is SQVTM and CDR2 is ANQGSEA. V dropped 4 bases and J dropped 7; count of bases not matched to a gene: 11. The CDR3 has 15 amino acids. The CDR3 loop is CSVVAYGQGKNEQFF. In DNA form, the CDR3 reads TGCAGCGTTGTGGCCTACGGACAGGGGAAGAATGAGCAGTTCTTC.

This CDR3 is CASSLEDGGRGMETQYF. CDR3 DNA: TGCGCCAGCAGCTTGGAAGATGGCGGGAGGGGCATGGAGACCCAGTACTTC. The chain uses TRBV5-1 and TRBJ2-5, with 9 bases fitting TRBD2. J lost 5 bases, V lost 0 bases, and 11 bases had no gene match. The CDR3 length is 17 residues. Per germline, CDR1 SGHRS and CDR2 YFSETQ.

V usage is TRBV3-1 (or the pseudogene TRBV3-2) and J usage is TRBJ2-7; a possible D gene is TRBD1 (5 bases). Trimming pared 4 bases from V and 5 bases from J, leaving 12 bases between. The CDR3 totals 13 residues. Germline lookup yields CDR1 LGHDT and CDR2 YNNKEL (reference sequence). CDR3 loop: CASSRGSEHEQYF. The CDR3 region has the DNA TGTGCCAGCAGCCGGGGCTCCGAACACGAGCAGTACTTC.

This clone was seen a single time. The chain combines TRBV6-6 with TRBJ2-7, with D perhaps matching TRBD1 (6 bases). The V gene's germline CDR1 is MNHNY and CDR2 SVGAGI (reference sequence). Trimming took 6 bases from V and 0 from J, leaving 15 bases between them. The CDR3 covers 15 residues. In DNA, the CDR3 is TGTGCCAGCAGGGGTGGGGGCTTTTACTCCTACGAGCAGTACTTC. Residues: CASRGGGFYSYEQYF.

The chain joins TRBV21-1 to TRBJ1-1. TRBV21-1 is described as a pseudogene. The CDR3 length is 16 residues. CDR3 coding DNA: TGTGCCAGCAGCAAAGAAGGAGACACGGATCTAACTGAAGCTTTCTTT. Translation gives CASSKEGDTDLTEAFF.

V is TRBV19 and J is TRBJ2-3, with 8 bases identical to TRBD1. The germline V gene has CDR1 LNHDA and CDR2 SQIVND (reference sequence). The CDR3 length is 16 residues. The V and J ends lost 1 base and 4 bases, in that order; junction bases with no gene match: 7. The CDR3 protein is CASSIGRDRPADTQYF. The CDR3 region has the DNA TGTGCCAGTAGTATAGGTAGGGACAGGCCCGCAGATACGCAGTATTTT.

The chain carries TRBV5-6 and TRBJ2-5, with TRBD1 as a possible D gene (6 bases). This CDR3 comprises 14 residues. Trimming removed 4 bases from V and 2 bases from J, with 12 bases in between. In germline, CDR1 is SGHDT, CDR2 YYEEEE. The DNA of the CDR3 is TGTGCCAGCAGCGCACAGGGACCGCAAGAGACCCAGTACTTC. It codes for CASSAQGPQETQYF.

V gene TRBV28 combines with J gene TRBJ1-5; D is perhaps TRBD1 (6 bases). Looked up from germline, CDR1 is MDHEN and CDR2 is SYDVKM. Deletions cut 5 bases from V and 3 bases from J, with 23 bases between. The CDR3 loop spans 18 amino acids. The CDR3 nucleotides are TGTGCCAGCAGTCCCTATGGCAGGGGAGGAACTTTCAATCAGCCCCAGCATTTT. Protein sequence: CASSPYGRGGTFNQPQHF.

CDR3 nucleotides: TGTGCCAGCAGATTGGGGACAGGGGACACTGAAGCTTTCTTT. Amino acids: CASRLGTGDTEAFF. The gene calls are TRBV2 and TRBJ1-1, with TRBD1 matching over 10 bases. With V trimmed by 6 bases and J by 3 bases, 4 bases remained unmatched. Germline values: CDR1 SNHLY, CDR2 FYNNEI. This CDR3 has 14 residues.